These 4 T cell receptor beta chains share one sample of origin, sequenced in a study of T cell changes during pregnancy in multiple sclerosis (dated by TCRdb to the late 2010s). Receptor libraries were prepared by the immunoSEQ multiplex PCR assay. TCRdb mirrors the immuneACCESS table, restricted to in-frame sequences. Some clones are absent from its copies; in checked studies, under half trace to an unresolved V gene, and the reason for the others is unknown. The sample includes about 55,000 clones, with about 94% observed a single time. The biggest ten clones account for 2.5% of the sample. The source material was CD8+ T cells from peripheral blood mononuclear cells, sampled after pregnancy. Receptor source: a female donor with multiple sclerosis, enrolled in a pregnancy study.

The chain joins TRBV5-6 to TRBJ1-2; 7 bases are shared with TRBD1. The ends lost 6 bases at V and 5 bases at J; junction bases unmatched: 19. Germline V CDR1 and CDR2: SGHDT, YYEEEE. This CDR3 spans 17 amino acids. In DNA, the CDR3 is TGTGCCAGCATTCCCGGTAGCGGGACAGATACGAGATATGGCTACACCTTC. Translating it yields CASIPGSGTDTRYGYTF.

The genes are TRBV2 and TRBJ2-5; possibly TRBD2 for D (6 bases). The germline CDR1 and CDR2 sequences are SNHLY and FYNNEI. Trimming took off 6 bases at V and 1 base at J, with 9 bases between the two ends. This CDR3 comprises 13 residues. CDR3 DNA: TGTGCCAGCAGAGCGGGCTTCCAAGAGACCCAGTACTTC. Residues: CASRAGFQETQYF.

The chain has TRBV30 and TRBJ2-7, with TRBD1 identical over 9 bases. CDR3 length: 15 residues. Germline V lookup: CDR1 GTSNPN, CDR2 SVGIG (reference sequence). J was trimmed by 3 bases and V by 0 bases; bases with no gene match: 6. CDR3 coding DNA: TGTGCCTGGAGTGTAGATACAGGGGGCTTCTACGAGCAGTACTTC. This encodes CAWSVDTGGFYEQYF.

The rearrangement joins TRBV10-3 to TRBJ2-7; D possibly corresponds to TRBD2 (5 bases). Germline V gives CDR1 ENHRY, CDR2 SYGVKD. This CDR3 contains 15 residues. Trimming pared 6 bases from V and 0 bases from J, leaving 15 bases between. The CDR3 region is CAISPEDRSSYEQYF. Here the CDR3 DNA reads TGTGCCATCAGCCCGGAGGATCGGAGCTCCTACGAGCAGTACTTC.